Shown below are 29 T cell receptor beta chains from a single sample sequenced in a study of blood T cell repertoires in COVID-19. Sequenced by immunoSEQ multiplex PCR; TCRdb stores in-frame clones only, minus some. The data contain 130,000 or so clones, 70% to 90% of them singletons. The sequencing input was peripheral blood. The receptors stem from a man between 65 and 80 years old with active COVID-19.

The V call is TRBV5-5, the J call TRBJ2-1; 13 nucleotides agree with TRBD2. The CDR3 spans 16 residues. After removal of 4 bases from V and 9 bases from J, the junction contained 10 bases not matched to a gene. Germline V lookup: CDR1 SGHKS, CDR2 YYEKEE (reference sequence). In DNA, the CDR3 is TGTGCCAGCAGCCGCGGACTAGCGGGAGTCGGATTTGAGCAGTTCTTC. This codes for CASSRGLAGVGFEQFF. Based on the CDR3 plus reference TRBV5-5 and TRBJ2-1, the full variable domain is DAGVTQSPTHLIKTRGQQVTLRCSPISGHKSVSWYQQVLGQGPQFIFQYYEKEERGRGNFPDRFSARQFPNYSSELNVNALLLGDSALYLCASSRGLAGVGFEQFFGPGTRLTVL.

This chain uses TRBV6-6 with TRBJ2-2, with 8 bases lining up with TRBD1. V shed 6 bases, J shed 6 bases, and the junction held 9 bases outside the gene matches. There are 15 residues in the CDR3. From germline, CDR1 is MNHNY and CDR2 SVGAGI (reference sequence). Here the CDR3 reads CASSPPGGSSGELFF. The CDR3 bases are TGTGCCAGCAGCCCCCCAGGGGGCTCTTCCGGGGAGCTGTTTTTT.

This sequence joins TRBV5-1 and TRBJ2-2; TRBD2 is a possible D gene (5 bases). The CDR3 runs to 15 residues. Germline V gives CDR1 SGHRS, CDR2 YFSETQ. V was cut by 2 bases and J by 3 bases, with 11 bases left in between. The CDR3 DNA sequence: TGCGCCAGCAGCTTAACCAGCGGTTACACCGGGGAGCTGTTTTTT. As protein: CASSLTSGYTGELFF.

This clone was detected once. The chain is built from TRBV9 and TRBJ2-7; 12 bases align to TRBD1. Germline V gives CDR1 SGDLS, CDR2 YYNGEE. After removal of 3 bases from V and 3 bases from J, the junction contained 4 bases not matched to a gene. This CDR3 contains 15 residues. The CDR3 reads CASSEGTGGLYEQYF. The CDR3 DNA follows: TGTGCCAGCAGCGAGGGGACAGGGGGCCTCTACGAGCAGTACTTC.

The rearrangement uses TRBV4-2 and TRBJ2-1, with 10 bases identical to TRBD2. Germline CDR1 LGHNA, CDR2 YNFKEQ. The CDR3 is made up of 18 amino acids. The V and J ends lost 6 bases and 0 bases, in that order; junction bases with no gene match: 11. The chain's CDR3 is CASSLTPAGGSSYNEQFF. CDR3 DNA: TGTGCCAGCAGTCTCACACCAGCGGGAGGGAGCTCCTACAATGAGCAGTTCTTC.

Note on this clone: Other DNA variants within this sample encode the same CDR3. The J gene is TRBJ1-1, the V gene TRBV12-3 or TRBV12-4, with D unclear. V lost 2 bases and J lost 1, with 5 bases in between. The CDR3 loop spans 13 amino acids. CDR3 protein: CASSLRGNTEAFF. CDR3 sequence (DNA): TGTGCCAGCAGTTTACGGGGGAACACTGAAGCTTTCTTT.

The chain uses TRBV2 and TRBJ2-3; perhaps TRBD2 as D (6 bases). Per germline, CDR1 SNHLY and CDR2 FYNNEI. V was shortened by 6 bases and J by 2 bases, with 15 bases between the two germline ends. The CDR3 totals 15 residues. The CDR3 DNA follows: TGTGCCAGCAGGGTATGGGGGGTTACCACAGATACGCAGTATTTT. Amino acid sequence: CASRVWGVTTDTQYF. Variable domain in full (rest from reference TRBV2 and TRBJ2-3): EPEVTQTPSHQVTQMGQEVILRCVPISNHLYFYWYRQILGQKVEFLVSFYNNEISEKSEIFDDQFSVERPDGSNFTLKIRSTKLEDSAMYFCASRVWGVTTDTQYFGPGTRLTVL.

This chain's CDR3 is CAWSEQGRTEAFF. The CDR3 bases are TGTGCCTGGAGTGAACAGGGGAGGACTGAAGCTTTCTTT. J is TRBJ1-1 and V is TRBV30; 7 positions match TRBD1. The CDR3 is 13 residues long. Per germline, CDR1 GTSNPN and CDR2 SVGIG (reference sequence). J lost 5 bases, V lost 1 base, and 4 bases had no gene match.

J is TRBJ2-3 and V is TRBV24-1; TRBD2 matches 8 bases. Germline-derived CDR1 and CDR2 are KGHDR and SFDVKD. Trimming removed 1 base from V and 3 bases from J; junction bases left unmatched: 2. The length of the CDR3 is 15 residues. CDR3 protein: CATSDFAGGTDTQYF. The CDR3, as DNA: TGTGCCACCAGTGATTTTGCGGGAGGTACAGATACGCAGTATTTT.

V usage is TRBV15 and J usage is TRBJ2-2; 7 bases fit TRBD1. Unmatched junction bases numbered 7, after V lost 5 bases and J lost 4 bases. Germline V gene lookup returns CDR1 LNHNV and CDR2 YYDKDF (reference sequence). This CDR3 spans 15 amino acids. CDR3 sequence (DNA): TGTGCCACCAGCCCAAGACAGGGTTTCACCGGGGAGCTGTTTTTT. As protein: CATSPRQGFTGELFF.

V gene TRBV7-2 combines with J gene TRBJ1-1; no clear D. Germline assignment: CDR1 SGHTA and CDR2 FQGNSA. Trimming removed 1 base from V and 4 bases from J, with 7 bases in between. This CDR3 has 13 amino acids. The CDR3 region is CASSLEGATEAFF. The CDR3 region has the DNA TGTGCCAGCAGCTTAGAGGGAGCCACTGAAGCTTTCTTT.

The V gene is TRBV5-1, the J gene TRBJ2-1; D is unresolved. The V end was cut by 6 bases, the J end by 0 bases, with 10 bases between. There are 14 residues in the CDR3. Germline V gene lookup returns CDR1 SGHRS and CDR2 YFSETQ. The CDR3: CASKSVPSYNEQFF. CDR3 nucleotides: TGCGCCAGCAAGAGCGTACCCTCCTACAATGAGCAGTTCTTC.

V gene TRBV5-4 combines with J gene TRBJ2-5, with D possibly being TRBD2 (6 bases). V was clipped by 3 bases and J by 1 base, with 10 bases between them. Germline V gene sequence: CDR1 SGHNT, CDR2 YYREEE (reference sequence). The CDR3 contains 14 residues. For the CDR3, the DNA is TGTGCCAGCAGCTCTGGGACTTTCCAAGAGACCCAGTACTTC. Encoded protein: CASSSGTFQETQYF.

The CDR3 region has the DNA TGCGCCAGCAAAGGGAGGGCGGGCGGACCGAGCTCCTACAATGAGCAGTTCTTC. Protein sequence: CASKGRAGGPSSYNEQFF. The chain is built from TRBV5-1 and TRBJ2-1; 7 bases align to TRBD2. This CDR3 contains 18 residues. J lost 0 bases, V lost 6 bases, and 15 bases had no gene match. CDR1 SGHRS and CDR2 YFSETQ come from the germline V gene.

The V call is TRBV6-5, the J call TRBJ2-1; 8 nucleotides line up with TRBD2. V lost 6 bases and J lost 7; bases outside the gene matches: 11. The CDR3 length is 15 residues. CDR1 is MNHEY, CDR2 SVGAGI, per germline. The CDR3 loop is CASSPRGLGDNEQFF. The DNA of the CDR3 is TGTGCCAGCAGCCCCCGGGGACTAGGGGATAATGAGCAGTTCTTC.

The chain combines TRBV5-1 with TRBJ2-1, with D possibly TRBD2 on 5 matching bases. The ends were cut back, 3 bases at V and 8 bases at J, with 12 bases in the middle. The CDR3 runs 13 residues. In germline, CDR1 is SGHRS, CDR2 YFSETQ. CDR3 in amino acids: CASSSRDFYEQFF. CDR3 bases: TGCGCCAGCAGCTCCCGGGATTTCTATGAGCAGTTCTTC.

The chain has TRBV30 and TRBJ2-1; D may be TRBD1 (6 bases). Germline V gene lookup returns CDR1 GTSNPN and CDR2 SVGIG (reference sequence). V was shortened by 4 bases and J by 6 bases, with 13 bases between the two germline ends. This CDR3 has 13 amino acids. CDR3 sequence reads: CAWTQGPGNEQFF. The CDR3 bases are TGTGCCTGGACACAGGGTCCGGGCAATGAGCAGTTCTTC.

The chain couples TRBV27 to TRBJ2-3; D unresolved. The CDR3 is 15 amino acids. Germline V gene lookup returns CDR1 MNHEY and CDR2 SMNVEV (reference sequence). Trimming removed 5 bases from V and 2 bases from J, with 14 bases in between. CDR3 DNA: TGTGCCAGCAGTCACCCACAGATCCACACAGATACGCAGTATTTT. Translating gives CASSHPQIHTDTQYF.

The rearrangement joins TRBV7-9 to TRBJ2-7; 11 positions match TRBD1. The ends lost 1 base at V and 6 bases at J; junction bases unmatched: 8. Germline V gene lookup returns CDR1 SEHNR and CDR2 FQNEAQ (reference sequence). There are 16 residues in the CDR3. The CDR3 sequence is CASSLGLSGTGGEQYF. The CDR3 DNA sequence: TGTGCCAGCAGCTTAGGTTTGTCGGGGACAGGGGGCGAGCAGTACTTC.

The gene calls are TRBV28 and TRBJ2-7; no reliable D call. The V gene's germline CDR1 is MDHEN and CDR2 SYDVKM. The V and J ends lost 5 bases and 3 bases respectively, with 8 bases between them. The CDR3 consists of 12 residues. Here the CDR3 reads CASSVSSYEQYF. CDR3 nucleotide sequence: TGTGCCAGCAGTGTATCCAGCTACGAGCAGTACTTC.

This chain joins TRBV2 and TRBJ2-3, with D perhaps matching TRBD2 (6 bases). CDR1 SNHLY and CDR2 FYNNEI come from the germline V gene. This CDR3 comprises 15 residues. V was shortened by 6 bases and J by 6 bases, with 19 bases between the two germline ends. The CDR3 sequence: CASSRDSQARDTQYF. DNA for the CDR3: TGTGCCAGCAGCCGGGACTCACAGGCTAGGGATACGCAGTATTTT.

The V call is TRBV24-1, the J call TRBJ1-1, with a possible D match to TRBD1 (6 bases). The germline CDR1 and CDR2 sequences are KGHDR and SFDVKD. V shed 9 bases and J shed 5 bases, with 18 bases lying between them. The CDR3 sequence is 14 residues long. For the CDR3, the DNA is TGTGCCACCTCAAACGGGGGGCGAGGAACTGAAGCTTTCTTT. It translates to CATSNGGRGTEAFF.

The chain employs TRBV20-1 and TRBJ2-2; a weak D match, TRBD2 (6 bases). The CDR3 is 15 amino acids. Looked up from germline, CDR1 is DFQATT and CDR2 is SNEGSKA (reference sequence). V shed 3 bases and J shed 6 bases, with 17 bases lying between them. DNA of the CDR3: TGCAGTGCTAGTCGGACGGGAGCGGTACCCGGGGAGCTGTTTTTT. Protein product: CSASRTGAVPGELFF.

The chain recombines TRBV4-1 with TRBJ2-7; 10 bases match TRBD2. Looked up from germline, CDR1 is MGHRA and CDR2 is YSYEKL. The CDR3 loop spans 14 amino acids. The junction had 4 bases not matched to a gene; V was cut back by 2 bases and J by 6 bases. CDR3 coding DNA: TGCGCCAGCAGCCAACTAGCGGGAGTTCTCGAGCAGTACTTC. It yields the protein CASSQLAGVLEQYF.

The V and J genes are TRBV28 and TRBJ2-3; possible D gene TRBD2, 7 bases. Trimming took 6 bases from V and 1 from J, leaving 11 bases between them. The CDR3 length is 14 residues. Germline lookup yields CDR1 MDHEN and CDR2 SYDVKM. The CDR3 nucleotides read TGTGCCAGCAGAAAGGGGGGGGGCACAGATACGCAGTATTTT. The encoded protein is CASRKGGGTDTQYF.

This rearrangement joins TRBV4-2 to TRBJ2-6; 7 bases align to TRBD1. Germline CDR1 is LGHNA and CDR2 is YNFKEQ. This CDR3 is built from 16 residues. V lost 4 bases to trimming and J lost 4 bases; unmatched junction nucleotides: 7. As DNA, the CDR3 is TGTGCCAGCAGCCGCTCGACAGGGTCGGGGGCCAACGTCCTGACTTTC. Its protein product is CASSRSTGSGANVLTF.

The chain employs TRBV19 and TRBJ2-5; unclear D gene. The CDR3 contains 14 residues. Per germline, CDR1 LNHDA and CDR2 SQIVND (reference sequence). Trimming left V 7 bases short and J 4 bases short, with 16 bases between. This CDR3 reads CASNNGQAVETQYF. The CDR3 coding sequence is TGTGCCAGTAACAATGGGCAGGCCGTAGAGACCCAGTACTTC.

This clone was counted a single time. The chain links TRBV6-5 to TRBJ1-6, with 9 positions matching TRBD1. Germline CDR1 MNHEY, CDR2 SVGAGI. CDR3 length equals 15 residues. V was clipped by 2 bases and J by 7 bases; unmatched bases: 3. As DNA, the CDR3 is TGTGCCAGCAGTTACGGGACAGGGCCCAATTCACCCCTCCACTTT. Protein product: CASSYGTGPNSPLHF.

The chain couples TRBV24-1 to TRBJ2-2, with D hard to call. From germline, CDR1 is KGHDR and CDR2 SFDVKD. V was trimmed by 0 bases and J by 4 bases, leaving 5 bases between them. The CDR3 spans 14 residues. The CDR3 spells CATSDLYSTGELFF. The CDR3 DNA reads TGTGCCACCAGTGATTTGTACAGCACCGGGGAGCTGTTTTTT.